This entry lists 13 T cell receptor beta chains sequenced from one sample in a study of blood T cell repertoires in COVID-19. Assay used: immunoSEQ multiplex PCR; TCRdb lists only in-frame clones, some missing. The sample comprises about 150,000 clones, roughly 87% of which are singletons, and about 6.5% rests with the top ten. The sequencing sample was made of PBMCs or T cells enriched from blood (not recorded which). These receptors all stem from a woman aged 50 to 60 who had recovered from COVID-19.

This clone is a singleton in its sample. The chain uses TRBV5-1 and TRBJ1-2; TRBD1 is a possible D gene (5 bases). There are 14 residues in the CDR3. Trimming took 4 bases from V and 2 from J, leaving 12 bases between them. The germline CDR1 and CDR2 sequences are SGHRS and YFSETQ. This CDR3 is CASSRGDVNYGYTF. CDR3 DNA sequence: TGCGCCAGCAGCCGGGGGGACGTGAACTATGGCTACACCTTC. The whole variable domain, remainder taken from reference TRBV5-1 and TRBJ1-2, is KAGVTQTPRYLIKTRGQQVTLSCSPISGHRSVSWYQQTPGQGLQFLFEYFSETQRNKGNFPGRFSGRQFSNSRSEMNVSTLELGDSALYLCASSRGDVNYGYTFGSGTRLTVV.

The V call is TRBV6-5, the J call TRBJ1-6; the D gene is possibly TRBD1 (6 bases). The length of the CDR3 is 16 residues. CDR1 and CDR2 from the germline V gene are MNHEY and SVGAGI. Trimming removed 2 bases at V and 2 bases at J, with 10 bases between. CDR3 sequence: CASSYGGAAYNSPLHF. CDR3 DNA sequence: TGTGCCAGCAGTTACGGGGGGGCCGCCTATAATTCACCCCTCCACTTT.

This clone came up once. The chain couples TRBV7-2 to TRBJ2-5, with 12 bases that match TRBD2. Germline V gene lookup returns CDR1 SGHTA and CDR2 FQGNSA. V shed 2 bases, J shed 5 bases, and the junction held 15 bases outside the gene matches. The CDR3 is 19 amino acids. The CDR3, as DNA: TGTGCCAGCAGCTTAAAACGGGCTAGCGGGAGGGCCTGGGGGGAGACCCAGTACTTC. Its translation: CASSLKRASGRAWGETQYF.

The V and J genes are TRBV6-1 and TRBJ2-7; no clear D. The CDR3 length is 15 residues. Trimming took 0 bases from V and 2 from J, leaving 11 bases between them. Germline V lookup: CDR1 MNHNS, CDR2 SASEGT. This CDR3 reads CASSEANYPPYEQYF. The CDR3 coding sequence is TGTGCCAGCAGTGAAGCGAACTATCCCCCCTACGAGCAGTACTTC.

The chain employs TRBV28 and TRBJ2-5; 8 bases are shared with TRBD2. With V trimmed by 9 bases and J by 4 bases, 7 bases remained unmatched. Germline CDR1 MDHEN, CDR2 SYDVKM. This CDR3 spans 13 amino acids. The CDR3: CASRTSRGETQYF. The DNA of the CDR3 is TGTGCCAGTAGGACTAGCCGGGGAGAGACCCAGTACTTC.

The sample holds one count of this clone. The CDR3 nucleotides are TGTGCCAGCAGCCTGTACGAGGAGACCCAGTACTTC. Its translation is CASSLYEETQYF. The chain recombines TRBV5-6 with TRBJ2-5, with unresolved D. With 4 bases removed from V and 5 bases from J, the gap between germline ends came to 9 bases. CDR3 length: 12 residues. Germline CDR1 and CDR2: SGHDT and YYEEEE.

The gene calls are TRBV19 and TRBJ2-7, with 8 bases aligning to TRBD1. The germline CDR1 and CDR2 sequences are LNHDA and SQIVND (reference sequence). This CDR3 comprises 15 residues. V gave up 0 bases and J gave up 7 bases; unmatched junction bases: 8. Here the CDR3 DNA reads TGTGCCAGTAGTATAGATCGTTCAGGGGGCTTTGAGCAGTACTTC. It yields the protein CASSIDRSGGFEQYF.

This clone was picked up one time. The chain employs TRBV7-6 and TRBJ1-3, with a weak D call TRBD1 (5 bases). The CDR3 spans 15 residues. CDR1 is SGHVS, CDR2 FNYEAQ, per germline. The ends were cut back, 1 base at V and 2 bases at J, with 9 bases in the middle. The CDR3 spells CASSLEDRTGNTIYF. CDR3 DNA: TGTGCCAGCAGCTTAGAAGACAGAACTGGAAACACCATATATTTT.

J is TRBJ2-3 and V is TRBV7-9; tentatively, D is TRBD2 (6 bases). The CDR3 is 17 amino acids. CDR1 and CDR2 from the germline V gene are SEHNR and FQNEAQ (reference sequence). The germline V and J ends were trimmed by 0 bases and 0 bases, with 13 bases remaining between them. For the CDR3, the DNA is TGTGCCAGCAGCTTAGCGCGACTAGGACCTAGCACAGATACGCAGTATTTT. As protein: CASSLARLGPSTDTQYF.

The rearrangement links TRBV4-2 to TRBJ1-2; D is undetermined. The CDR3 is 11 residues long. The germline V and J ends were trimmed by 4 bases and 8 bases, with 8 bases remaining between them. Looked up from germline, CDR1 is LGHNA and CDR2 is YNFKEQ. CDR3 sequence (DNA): TGTGCCAGCAGCCGGGAGGAGGGCTACACCTTC. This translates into CASSREEGYTF.

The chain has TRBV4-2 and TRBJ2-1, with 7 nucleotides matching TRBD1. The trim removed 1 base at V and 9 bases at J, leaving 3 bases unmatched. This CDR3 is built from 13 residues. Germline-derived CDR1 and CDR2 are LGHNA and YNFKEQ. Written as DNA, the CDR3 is TGTGCCAGCAGCCAAGGACAGGGAAGTGAGCAGTTCTTC. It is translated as CASSQGQGSEQFF.

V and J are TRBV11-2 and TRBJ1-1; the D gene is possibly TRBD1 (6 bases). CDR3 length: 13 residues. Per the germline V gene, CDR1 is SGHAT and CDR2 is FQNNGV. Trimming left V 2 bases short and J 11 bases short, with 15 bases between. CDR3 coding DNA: TGTGCCAGCAGCTTACCAACAGGGAAGTGGGCTTTCTTT. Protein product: CASSLPTGKWAFF.

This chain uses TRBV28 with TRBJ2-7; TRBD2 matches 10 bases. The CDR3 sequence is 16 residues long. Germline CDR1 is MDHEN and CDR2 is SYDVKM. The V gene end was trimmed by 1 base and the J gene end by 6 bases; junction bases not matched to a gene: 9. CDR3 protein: CASSLFASGSSGEQYF. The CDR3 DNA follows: TGTGCCAGCAGTTTATTTGCTAGCGGGAGTAGCGGCGAGCAGTACTTC.